One sample yielded the 26 T cell receptor beta chains listed below, sequenced in a study of regulatory T cells in long-lasting Graves disease. Investigators prepared the TCR beta libraries by applying iRepertoire HTBI primers and Arm-PCR of CDR3 regions. TCRdb analysed the multiplex PCR reads with MiXCR anew, one entry per CDR3 protein. The repertoire holds around 400,000 distinct CDR3 sequences, approximately 12% seen once, with approximately 17% in the top ten. Time point meaning: newly diagnosed GD, antithyroid drugs for less than 3 months. There was RNA extracted from PBMCs, and the TCR library was made from it. These records were also assigned to another study, of T cells in Graves' hyperthyroidism and ophthalmopathy.

The sequences come from peripheral blood mononuclear cells (PBMCs), collected at new diagnosis, from a patient treated with antithyroid drugs. Receptor source: a woman between 18 and 29 years old with Graves disease.

In its sample, this clonotype was seen a few times. V usage is TRBV20-1 and J usage is TRBJ1-5; the D is unclear. Germline V CDR1 and CDR2: DFQATT, SNEGSKA (reference sequence). V lost 0 bases and J lost 5, with 8 bases in between. The length of the CDR3 is 13 residues. The CDR3 region is CSARDEGDQPQHF. CDR3 nucleotides: TGCAGTGCTAGAGACGAAGGCGATCAGCCCCAGCATTTT.

This clonotype was seen at least ten times. The chain recombines TRBV12-3 or TRBV12-4 with TRBJ2-1; D unclear. The length of the CDR3 is 14 residues. Trimming took off 4 bases at V and 4 bases at J, with 11 bases between the two ends. CDR3 protein: CASSSYPGYNEQFF. The CDR3 DNA is TGTGCCAGCAGTTCCTACCCTGGATACAATGAGCAGTTCTTC.

The sample holds many counts of this clonotype. This chain's CDR3 is CASSPPTSGQTNSPLHF. Here the CDR3 DNA reads TGTGCCAGCAGTCCACCAACATCGGGACAGACTAATTCACCCCTCCACTTT. The chain combines TRBV6-1 with TRBJ1-6; 7 nucleotides match TRBD1. Germline trimming cut 5 bases from V and 6 bases from J; bases unmatched to any gene: 13. This CDR3 spans 17 amino acids. CDR1 and CDR2 (germline): MNHNS, SASEGT.

The genes are TRBV20-1 and TRBJ1-2; D might be TRBD1 (5 bases). Germline V gene data show CDR1 as DFQATT and CDR2 as SNEGSKA (reference sequence). The CDR3 extends over 14 amino acids. Trimming removed 3 bases at V and 8 bases at J, with 19 bases between. In DNA, the CDR3 is TGCAGTGCTAGCGGTCAGGGTGGACGTGAAGGCTACACCTTC. Its protein product is CSASGQGGREGYTF.

As concerns this clonotype: A much larger clonotype is one base distant, so this may be a read error. V is TRBV6-1 and J is TRBJ2-3; D possibly corresponds to TRBD1 (5 bases). Per the germline V gene, CDR1 is MNHNS and CDR2 is SASEGT. Trimming pared 3 bases from V and 6 bases from J, leaving 10 bases between. The CDR3 extends over 13 amino acids. For the CDR3, the DNA is TGTGCCAGCAGTGATGGCCCAGGGGATACGCAGTATTTT. It codes for CASSDGPGDTQYF.

This clonotype has ten or more counts. The J gene is TRBJ2-7, the V gene TRBV2; D uncertain. This CDR3 has 13 residues. Germline V gives CDR1 SNHLY, CDR2 FYNNEI. The V gene lost 4 bases and the J gene lost 3 bases, with 10 bases spanning the gap. The CDR3 nucleotides read TGTGCCAGCAGTGCGGCAGGAGTCTACGAGCAGTACGTC. Translated: CASSAAGVYEQYV.

V gene TRBV18 combines with J gene TRBJ1-3; no firm D call. CDR1 is KGHSH, CDR2 LQKENI, per germline. The CDR3 spans 16 residues. With 2 bases removed from V and 0 bases from J, the gap between germline ends came to 11 bases. CDR3 residues: CASSPGSVISGNTIYF. CDR3 bases: TGTGCCAGCTCACCAGGGTCCGTTATCTCTGGAAACACCATATATTTT.

This chain links TRBV30 with TRBJ1-1, with 10 bases matching TRBD1. With 0 bases clipped from V and 8 bases from J, the junction kept 3 bases outside the gene matches. The CDR3 spans 13 residues. The germline gives CDR1 GTSNPN, CDR2 SVGIG (reference sequence). The CDR3 nucleotides are TGTGCCTGGAGTGTAGCGGGACAGGGGGAAGCTTTCTTT. This sequence encodes CAWSVAGQGEAFF.

This clonotype has just one count. The genes are TRBV12-3 or TRBV12-4 and TRBJ1-5, with TRBD1 identical over 10 bases. V was clipped by 6 bases and J by 9 bases; unmatched bases: 5. This CDR3 contains 13 residues. As DNA, the CDR3 is TGTGCCAGCAGCCTGACAGGGGGCCGGCCCCAGCATTTT. Its translation: CASSLTGGRPQHF.

This clonotype was counted at least ten times. The chain is built from TRBV29-1 and TRBJ2-1; TRBD2 might be the D (5 bases). The CDR3 loop spans 13 amino acids. Germline V gene data show CDR1 as SQVTM and CDR2 as ANQGSEA. Trimming left V 4 bases short and J 2 bases short, with 9 bases between. The CDR3 DNA follows: TGCAGCGTTGTGGGAGACGCCTACAATGAGCAGTTCTTC. It encodes CSVVGDAYNEQFF.

This clonotype was seen many times. The chain uses TRBV20-1 and TRBJ2-1; 8 nucleotides agree with TRBD2. Germline V gene lookup returns CDR1 DFQATT and CDR2 SNEGSKA (reference sequence). With V trimmed by 5 bases and J by 7 bases, 13 bases remained unmatched. The CDR3 has 15 amino acids. CDR3 DNA sequence: TGCAGTGCTGGGGTGGTCGGGGGGGGCCTAAATGAGCAGTTCTTC. Its protein product is CSAGVVGGGLNEQFF.

For this clonotype: Lacking the conserved final phenylalanine or tryptophan, this CDR3 likely reflects a read error. The chain is built from TRBV7-9 and TRBJ1-2; 7 bases map to TRBD1. In germline, CDR1 is SEHNR, CDR2 FQNEAQ (reference sequence). Trimming cost V 4 bases and J 7 bases; bases outside gene matches: 12. This CDR3 has 15 residues. In DNA form, the CDR3 reads TGTGCCAGCAGCTCCGAGGACAGGCAAAGGGGTGGCTACACCTCC. This translates into CASSSEDRQRGGYTS.

This clonotype was observed many times. This chain connects TRBV2 to TRBJ2-1; D might be TRBD2 (6 bases). V shed 7 bases and J shed 3 bases, with 10 bases lying between them. CDR1 is SNHLY, CDR2 FYNNEI, per germline. The CDR3 runs to 13 residues. In nucleotides, the CDR3 is TGTGCCAGCAAGGAGGGAATCTACAATGAGCAGTTCTTC. Amino acid sequence: CASKEGIYNEQFF.

This sequence joins TRBV7-9 and TRBJ2-1; 9 bases map to TRBD1. Germline CDR1 reads SEHNR; CDR2 reads FQNEAQ (reference sequence). The CDR3 extends over 16 amino acids. Trimming removed 5 bases from V and 7 bases from J; junction bases left unmatched: 12. Here the CDR3 reads CASSQEQGARGNEQFF. CDR3 nucleotides: TGTGCCAGCAGCCAAGAACAGGGGGCGCGGGGGAATGAGCAGTTCTTC.

This clonotype was recorded a few times. J is TRBJ2-5 and V is TRBV5-1; 12 bases agree with TRBD2. CDR3 length equals 15 residues. Germline lookup yields CDR1 SGHRS and CDR2 YFSETQ. After removal of 5 bases from V and 2 bases from J, the junction contained 4 bases not matched to a gene. CDR3 coding DNA: TGCGCCAGCAGAACCGGGACTAGCGGGCAAGAGACCCAGTACTTC. Translation gives CASRTGTSGQETQYF. Full variable domain (remainder filled in from reference TRBV5-1 and TRBJ2-5): KAGVTQTPRYLIKTRGQQVTLSCSPISGHRSVSWYQQTPGQGLQFLFEYFSETQRNKGNFPGRFSGRQFSNSRSEMNVSTLELGDSALYLCASRTGTSGQETQYFGPGTRLLVL.

Ten or more counts support this clonotype. This rearrangement joins TRBV2 to TRBJ2-2; a possible D gene is TRBD1 (6 bases). Deletions cut 6 bases from V and 1 base from J, with 6 bases between. The CDR3 has 13 amino acids. Germline values: CDR1 SNHLY, CDR2 FYNNEI. CDR3 in DNA: TGTGCCAGCAGGGACAGGAACACCGGGGAGCTGTTTTTT. Encoded protein: CASRDRNTGELFF.

This clonotype turned up a few times. This chain links TRBV12-3 or TRBV12-4 with TRBJ2-1, with 8 bases matching TRBD1. With 5 bases clipped from V and 5 bases from J, the junction kept 8 bases outside the gene matches. This CDR3 is 15 amino acids long. The CDR3 DNA reads as TGTGCCAGCAGTATTCAGGGGGCCTTCCACAATGAGCAGTTCTTC. Its protein is CASSIQGAFHNEQFF.

At least ten counts were recorded for this clonotype. CDR3 protein: CASSLKASGDYEQFF. Here the CDR3 DNA reads TGTGCCAGCAGTTTAAAGGCGTCCGGGGACTATGAGCAGTTCTTC. This chain connects TRBV27 to TRBJ2-1; weak D call: TRBD2 (6 bases). This CDR3 is 15 amino acids long. Germline V CDR1 and CDR2: MNHEY, SMNVEV (reference sequence). V lost 2 bases and J lost 8, with 16 bases in between.

This clonotype was observed many times. The CDR3 DNA is TGTGCCACCATCGAGGGGGATAGCAATCAGCCCCAGCATTTT. This sequence encodes CATIEGDSNQPQHF. The chain combines TRBV24-1 with TRBJ1-5, with D possibly being TRBD1 (6 bases). Germline loops: CDR1 KGHDR, CDR2 SFDVKD. The V gene lost 8 bases and the J gene lost 0 bases, with 10 bases spanning the gap. The CDR3 contains 14 residues.

This clonotype was detected many times. V usage is TRBV12-3 or TRBV12-4 and J usage is TRBJ2-6; D is uncertain. The V and J ends lost 8 bases and 0 bases respectively, with 23 bases between them. There are 19 residues in the CDR3. The CDR3 sequence: CASASRLQLSSSGANVLTF. CDR3 nucleotide sequence: TGTGCCAGCGCTTCTAGATTACAACTTTCCTCCTCTGGGGCCAACGTCCTGACTTTC.

This chain connects TRBV19 to TRBJ2-3; 7 bases are a match to TRBD1. Trimming removed 3 bases from V and 2 bases from J; junction bases left unmatched: 5. The CDR3 totals 15 residues. The germline V gene encodes CDR1 LNHDA and CDR2 SQIVND (reference sequence). The CDR3 is CASSMYRGNTDTQYF. The CDR3 DNA follows: TGTGCCAGTAGTATGTACAGGGGTAACACAGATACGCAGTATTTT.

This clonotype has a count of ten or more. The chain joins TRBV4-3 to TRBJ2-2; 13 nucleotides align to TRBD2. The germline V gene encodes CDR1 LGHNA and CDR2 YSLEER. This CDR3 has 16 residues. V lost 3 bases to trimming and J lost 3 bases; unmatched junction nucleotides: 1. CDR3: CASSHGLAGDTGELFF. The CDR3 DNA follows: TGCGCCAGCAGCCACGGACTAGCGGGAGACACCGGGGAGCTGTTTTTT.

This clonotype was counted between two and nine times. This chain uses TRBV7-3 with TRBJ2-2; 15 nucleotides agree with TRBD2. Germline V gene sequence: CDR1 SGHTA, CDR2 FQGTGA. The CDR3 is 17 residues long. The ends lost 4 bases at V and 3 bases at J; junction bases unmatched: 3. CDR3 bases: TGTGCCAGCAGCTCGGGACTAGCGGGGGGCTACACCGGGGAGCTGTTTTTT. Translation: CASSSGLAGGYTGELFF.

Ten or more counts support this clonotype. This chain links TRBV12-3 or TRBV12-4 with TRBJ1-1; D might be TRBD1 (5 bases). With 6 bases removed from V and 5 bases from J, the gap between germline ends came to 16 bases. This CDR3 is 14 amino acids long. The CDR3 sequence: CASRHIGAGTEAFF. The CDR3 region has the DNA TGTGCCAGCAGGCACATTGGGGCGGGGACTGAAGCTTTCTTT.

CDR3 sequence: CASSLGAYNSPLHF. As DNA, the CDR3 is TGTGCCAGCAGCTTAGGTGCCTATAATTCACCCCTCCACTTT. The chain has TRBV7-8 and TRBJ1-6, with D unclear. This CDR3 spans 14 amino acids. Trimming took off 1 base at V and 2 bases at J, with 3 bases between the two ends. In germline, CDR1 is SGHVS, CDR2 FQNEAQ.

This clonotype came up many times. In DNA form, the CDR3 reads TGTGCCAGCACTCTAGCTGGCAGGGGCAGGTACGAGCAGTACTTC. It is translated as CASTLAGRGRYEQYF. J is TRBJ2-7 and V is TRBV12-3 or TRBV12-4; possibly TRBD1 for D (6 bases). With 7 bases removed from V and 4 bases from J, the gap between germline ends came to 20 bases. The CDR3 is 15 residues long.